This is a list of T cell receptor beta chains from one sample in a study of post-analysis software for immune sequencing data. TCRdb recomputed calls from the PCR reads with MiXCR, one row per CDR3 protein. The sample records some 890,000 distinct CDR3 sequences, approximately 50% being singletons. The specimen was blood. These receptors were collected from a girl between 5 and 17 years old with multiple sclerosis. Both conserved end residues are part of each CDR3. A D gene is named only where the DNA matches it firmly. Clone size is not always given. Where it is, it says once, few, many or a class for expanded clones.

size: few
J: TRBJ1-6
V: TRBV29-1
D: TRBD1
DNA: TGCAGCGTCTCACAGGGGGCGAATTCACCCCTCCACTTT
CDR3: CSVSQGANSPLHF

size: NA
J: TRBJ1-1
V: TRBV6-5
D: NA
DNA: TGTGCCAGCAGCCGCCCGGGAACTGAAGCTTTCTTT
CDR3: CASSRPGTEAFF

size: NA
J: TRBJ1-1
V: TRBV20-1
D: TRBD1
DNA: TGCAGTGCTAGAGATACCCTATTTGCGACAGGGTTCATTGGAAGCACTGAAGCTTTCTTT
CDR3: CSARDTLFATGFIGSTEAFF

size: NA
J: TRBJ2-5
V: TRBV29-1
D: NA
DNA: TGCAGCGCCCGTTGGGTTTGGGCTAGCCAAGAGACCCAGTACTTC
CDR3: CSARWVWASQETQYF

size: few
J: TRBJ2-3
V: TRBV5-1
D: NA
DNA: TGTGCCAGCAGCCTAGTGGGAGTAACAGATACGCAGTATTTT
CDR3: CASSLVGVTDTQYF

size: NA
J: TRBJ2-1
V: TRBV5-8
D: NA
DNA: TGTGCCAGCAGCTTGGGGCACCTGAGCTCCTACAATGAGCAGTTCTTC
CDR3: CASSLGHLSSYNEQFF

size: NA
J: TRBJ1-2
V: TRBV20-1
D: NA
DNA: TGCAGTGCTAAACCGGACAGTTTTAACTATGGCTACACCTTC
CDR3: CSAKPDSFNYGYTF

size: many
J: TRBJ2-7
V: TRBV4-1
D: NA
DNA: TGCGCCAGCAGCCAAGATAGGGGAACCTACGAGCAGTACTTC
CDR3: CASSQDRGTYEQYF

size: NA
J: TRBJ1-6
V: TRBV20-1
D: NA
DNA: TGCAGTGCTAGAAGGGGTCAGTCCGCTTCACCCCTCCACTTT
CDR3: CSARRGQSASPLHF

size: once
J: TRBJ2-3
V: TRBV7-9
D: TRBD2
DNA: TGTGCCAGCAGCTCGCGACCGGGACTAGCGAGCCCTAGCACAGATACGCAGTATTTT
CDR3: CASSSRPGLASPSTDTQYF

size: NA
J: TRBJ1-5
V: TRBV6-1
D: NA
DNA: TGTGCCAGCATGGGGGGCCCCAATCAGCCCCAGCATTTT
CDR3: CASMGGPNQPQHF

size: few
J: TRBJ2-7
V: TRBV29-1
D: NA
DNA: TGCAGCGTTGAAGCAGAGTCCTACGAGCAGTACTTC
CDR3: CSVEAESYEQYF

size: NA
J: TRBJ2-5
V: TRBV20-1
D: NA
DNA: TGCAGTGCTAGAGTCACAGTAGAGACCCAGTACTTC
CDR3: CSARVTVETQYF

size: few
J: TRBJ2-3
V: TRBV7-2
D: NA
DNA: TGTGCCAGCAGCTTTGGCAGGACCACAGATACGCAGTATTTT
CDR3: CASSFGRTTDTQYF

size: once
J: TRBJ1-2
V: TRBV13
D: NA
DNA: TGTGCCGCCCGGTCGCCGGGGAACTATGGCTACACCTTC
CDR3: CAARSPGNYGYTF

size: NA
J: TRBJ2-3
V: TRBV6-6
D: TRBD2
DNA: TGTGCCAGCAGTCTGCGGGGGGACATCACCGGCACAGATACGCAGTATTTT
CDR3: CASSLRGDITGTDTQYF

size: NA
J: TRBJ2-1
V: TRBV10-2
D: TRBD2
DNA: TGCGCCAGCAGTGCCACCGGGACTAGCGGGGTTTACAATGAGCAGTTCTTC
CDR3: CASSATGTSGVYNEQFF

size: once
J: TRBJ1-5
V: TRBV20-1
D: NA
DNA: TGCAGTGCTAGTCGGCCTGGGAGCAATCAGCCCCAGCATTTT
CDR3: CSASRPGSNQPQHF